Included here is one T cell receptor beta chain sequence, with context. Its antigen is unknown. In the same sample, other DNA sequences code for this CDR3. V shed 5 bases and J 3 bases; nucleotides not matched to a gene: 2. The CDR3 spans 13 residues. Germline values: CDR1 MNHEY, CDR2 SVGAGI. This record belongs to a study of T cell responses to AZD1222 COVID-19 vaccine. At the level of the study: Both about-4-week and about-12-week second-dose recipients were combined. Study-wide results and caveats: Among vaccine-associated CD4 TCRs, coverage spanned spike, with dominance at 160-218 and 743-854. Donors were mostly white British, more females; clonal diversity possibly underestimated.

Measured with immunoSEQ multiplex PCR; TCRdb has only the in-frame clones, and not every one. The table has some 120,000 clones, roughly 93% seen once. The chain recombines TRBV6-5 with TRBJ2-7; 9 bases are a match to TRBD1. The input for sequencing was peripheral blood, taken on day 0 of AZD1222 vaccination. The receptor comes from an adult in good health. DNA of the CDR3: TGTGCCAGCAGTCGGGACAGGGACTACGAGCAGTACTTC. This encodes CASSRDRDYEQYF.